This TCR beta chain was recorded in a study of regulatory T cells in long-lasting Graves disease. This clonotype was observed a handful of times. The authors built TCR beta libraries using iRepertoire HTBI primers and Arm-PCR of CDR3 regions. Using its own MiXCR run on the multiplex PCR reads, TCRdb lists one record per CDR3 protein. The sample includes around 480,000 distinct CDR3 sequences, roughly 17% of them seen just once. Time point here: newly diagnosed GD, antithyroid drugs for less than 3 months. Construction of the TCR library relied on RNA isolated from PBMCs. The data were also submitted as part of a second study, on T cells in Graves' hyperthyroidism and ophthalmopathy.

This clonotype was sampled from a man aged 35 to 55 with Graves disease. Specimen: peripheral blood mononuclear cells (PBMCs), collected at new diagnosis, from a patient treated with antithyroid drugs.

This CDR3 reads CASAPRPGASSYNEQFF. The CDR3 DNA sequence: TGTGCTAGTGCTCCCCGACCCGGAGCGTCGTCCTACAATGAGCAGTTCTTC. V gene TRBV12-5 combines with J gene TRBJ2-1, with D hard to call. The V and J ends lost 7 bases and 1 base respectively, with 20 bases between them. CDR3 length equals 17 residues. The germline V gene encodes CDR1 LGHNT and CDR2 FRNRAP.